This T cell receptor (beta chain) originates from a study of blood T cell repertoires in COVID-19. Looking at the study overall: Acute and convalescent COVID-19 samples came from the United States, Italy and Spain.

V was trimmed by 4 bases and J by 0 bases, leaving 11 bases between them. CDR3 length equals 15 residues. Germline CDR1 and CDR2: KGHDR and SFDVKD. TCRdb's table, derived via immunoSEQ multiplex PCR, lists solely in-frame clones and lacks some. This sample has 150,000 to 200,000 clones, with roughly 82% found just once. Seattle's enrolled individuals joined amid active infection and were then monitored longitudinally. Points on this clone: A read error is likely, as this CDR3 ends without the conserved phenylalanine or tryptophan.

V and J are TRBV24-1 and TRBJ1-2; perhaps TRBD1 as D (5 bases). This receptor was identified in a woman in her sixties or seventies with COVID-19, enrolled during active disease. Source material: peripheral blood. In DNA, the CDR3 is TGTGCCACCAGTGAAGCGGGGGGACCTAACTATGGCTACACCCTC. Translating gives CATSEAGGPNYGYTL.